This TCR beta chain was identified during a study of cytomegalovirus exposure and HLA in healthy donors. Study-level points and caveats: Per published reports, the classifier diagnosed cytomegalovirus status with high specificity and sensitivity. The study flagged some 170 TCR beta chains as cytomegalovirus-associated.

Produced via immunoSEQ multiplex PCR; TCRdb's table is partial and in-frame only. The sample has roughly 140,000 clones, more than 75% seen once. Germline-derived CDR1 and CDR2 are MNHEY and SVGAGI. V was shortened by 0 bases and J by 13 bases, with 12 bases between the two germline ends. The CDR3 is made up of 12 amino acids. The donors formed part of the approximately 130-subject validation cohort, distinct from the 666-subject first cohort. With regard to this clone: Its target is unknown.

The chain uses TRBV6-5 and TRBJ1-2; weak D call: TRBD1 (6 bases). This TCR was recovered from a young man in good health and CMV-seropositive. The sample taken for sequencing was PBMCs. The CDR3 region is CASSYSTGSTTF. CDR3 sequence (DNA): TGTGCCAGCAGTTACTCAACAGGGTCAACCACCTTC.